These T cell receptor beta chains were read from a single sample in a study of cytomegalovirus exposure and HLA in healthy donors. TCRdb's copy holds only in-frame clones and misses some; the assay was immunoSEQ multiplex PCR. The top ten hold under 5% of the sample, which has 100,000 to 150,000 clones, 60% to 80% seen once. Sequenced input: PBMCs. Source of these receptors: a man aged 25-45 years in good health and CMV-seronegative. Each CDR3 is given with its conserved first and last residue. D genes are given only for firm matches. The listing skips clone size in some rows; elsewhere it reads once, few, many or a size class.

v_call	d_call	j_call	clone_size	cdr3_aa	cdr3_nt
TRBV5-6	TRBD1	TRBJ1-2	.	CASSSPGQGIGGYTF	TGTGCCAGCAGTTCGCCGGGACAGGGGATCGGTGGCTACACCTTC
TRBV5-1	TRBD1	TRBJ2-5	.	CASTRTGVGETQYF	TGCGCCAGCACCAGGACAGGGGTGGGGGAGACCCAGTACTTC
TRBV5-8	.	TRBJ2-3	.	CASSLGLGSTDTQYF	TGTGCCAGCAGCTTGGGGCTAGGTAGCACAGATACGCAGTATTTT
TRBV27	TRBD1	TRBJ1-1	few	CASSIAFEGAGTEAFF	TGTGCCAGCAGCATAGCTTTTGAGGGGGCTGGGACTGAAGCTTTCTTT
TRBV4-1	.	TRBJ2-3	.	CASSPLLAGSTDTQYF	TGCGCCAGCAGCCCCCTACTAGCTGGGAGCACAGATACGCAGTATTTT
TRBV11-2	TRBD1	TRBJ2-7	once	CASSWTGTGYYEQYF	TGTGCCAGCAGCTGGACCGGGACAGGGTATTACGAGCAGTACTTC
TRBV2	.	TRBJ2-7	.	CASSDDRPYEQYF	TGTGCCAGCAGTGATGACAGGCCCTACGAGCAGTACTTC
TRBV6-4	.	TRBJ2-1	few	CASSDKAGSYNEQFF	TGTGCCAGCAGTGACAAGGCAGGTTCCTACAATGAGCAGTTCTTC
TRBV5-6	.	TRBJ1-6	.	CASSLGTGLNSPLHF	TGTGCCAGCAGCTTAGGTACAGGCTTAAATTCACCCCTCCACTTT
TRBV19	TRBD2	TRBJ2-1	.	CASRPLPGRGGFGNEQFF	TGTGCCAGCAGACCCCTACCGGGGCGGGGGGGCTTCGGCAATGAGCAGTTCTTC
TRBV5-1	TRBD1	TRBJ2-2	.	CASSLRGTGFGGELFF	TGCGCCAGCAGCTTGAGGGGGACAGGGTTTGGCGGGGAGCTGTTTTTT
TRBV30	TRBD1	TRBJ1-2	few	CASDLGTANYGYTF	TGTGCCTCTGACCTAGGGACAGCTAACTATGGCTACACCTTC
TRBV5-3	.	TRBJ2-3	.	CARVGGANTDTQYF	TGTGCCAGGGTCGGGGGAGCAAACACAGATACGCAGTATTTT
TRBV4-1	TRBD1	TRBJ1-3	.	CASSRTTGGNSGNTIYF	TGCGCCAGCAGCCGAACTACAGGGGGGAATTCCGGAAACACCATATATTTT
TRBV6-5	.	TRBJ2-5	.	CASGGATQYF	TGTGCCAGCGGTGGGGCGACCCAGTACTTC
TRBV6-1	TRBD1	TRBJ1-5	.	CATETGGGQPQHF	TGTGCCACCGAGACAGGGGGCGGTCAGCCCCAGCATTTT
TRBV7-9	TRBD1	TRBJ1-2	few	CASSFWTGPARGYTF	TGTGCCAGCAGCTTTTGGACAGGACCGGCGAGGGGCTACACCTTC
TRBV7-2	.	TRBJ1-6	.	CASSPGLGSPLHF	TGTGCCAGCAGCCCGGGGTTGGGTTCACCCCTCCACTTT
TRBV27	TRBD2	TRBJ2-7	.	CASSFAGRAYEQYF	TGTGCCAGCAGTTTTGCGGGGAGGGCCTACGAGCAGTACTTC
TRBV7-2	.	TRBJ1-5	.	CASSLGGPAWDQPQHF	TGTGCCAGCAGCTTGGGAGGGCCTGCCTGGGATCAGCCCCAGCATTTT
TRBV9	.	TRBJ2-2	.	CASSVPSQGSNTGELFF	TGTGCCAGCAGCGTCCCCTCACAGGGATCGAACACCGGGGAGCTGTTTTTT
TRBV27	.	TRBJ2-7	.	CASSLWGHEQYF	TGTGCCAGCAGTTTATGGGGGCACGAGCAGTACTTC
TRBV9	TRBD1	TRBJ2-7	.	CASSLGTGSLGEQYF	TGTGCCAGCAGCCTCGGGACAGGGAGTTTGGGTGAGCAGTACTTC
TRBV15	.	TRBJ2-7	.	CATSLKQAYEQYF	TGTGCCACCAGCCTAAAACAGGCCTACGAGCAGTACTTC
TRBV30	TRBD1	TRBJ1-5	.	CAWSPFTGANQPQHF	TGTGCCTGGAGCCCCTTCACAGGGGCCAATCAGCCCCAGCATTTT
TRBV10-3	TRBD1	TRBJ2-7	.	CAIRGDRGVSYEQYF	TGTGCCATCAGGGGGGACAGGGGGGTTTCCTACGAGCAGTACTTC
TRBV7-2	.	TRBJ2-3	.	CASSLLGPGTFTDTQYF	TGTGCCAGCAGCTTATTAGGCCCGGGAACTTTCACAGATACGCAGTATTTT
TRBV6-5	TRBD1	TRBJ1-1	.	CASSATGAGNTEAFF	TGTGCCAGCAGTGCAACAGGGGCGGGGAACACTGAAGCTTTCTTT
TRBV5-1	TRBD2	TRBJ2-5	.	CASSSGGAGETQYF	TGCGCCAGCAGCTCCGGGGGGGCCGGTGAGACCCAGTACTTC
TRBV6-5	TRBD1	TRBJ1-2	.	CASSYQGQGAIVGYTF	TGTGCCAGCAGTTACCAGGGACAGGGGGCTATTGTTGGCTACACCTTC
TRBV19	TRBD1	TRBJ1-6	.	CASSSSGTGSSSPLHF	TGTGCCAGTAGCTCTTCCGGGACAGGGTCAAGTTCACCCCTCCACTTT
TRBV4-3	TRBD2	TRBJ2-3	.	CASSQDTPGRGVTDTQYF	TGCGCCAGCAGCCAAGATACCCCCGGGCGGGGGGTTACAGATACGCAGTATTTT
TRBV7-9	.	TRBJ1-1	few	CASSVAGTEAFF	TGTGCCAGCAGCGTCGCGGGCACTGAAGCTTTCTTT
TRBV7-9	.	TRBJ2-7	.	CSSSPDSYEQYF	TGTTCCAGCAGCCCGGACAGTTACGAGCAGTACTTC
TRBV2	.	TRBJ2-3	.	CASSDQGPTDTQYF	TGTGCCAGCAGTGACCAGGGGCCCACAGATACGCAGTATTTT
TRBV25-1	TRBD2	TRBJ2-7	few	CASTRAGAYEQYF	TGTGCCAGCACCCGGGCGGGAGCCTACGAGCAGTACTTC
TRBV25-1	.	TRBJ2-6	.	CASSPGGRGANVLTF	TGTGCCAGCAGCCCTGGGGGGAGAGGGGCCAACGTCCTGACTTTC
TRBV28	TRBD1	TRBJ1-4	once	CASSLGQGYREKLFF	TGTGCCAGCAGCCTAGGACAGGGGTATCGCGAAAAACTGTTTTTT
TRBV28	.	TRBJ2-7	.	CASSPMDINVYEQYF	TGTGCCAGCAGCCCAATGGACATTAACGTTTACGAGCAGTACTTC
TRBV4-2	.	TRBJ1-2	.	CASSQDNTNYGYTF	TGTGCCAGCAGCCAAGATAATACTAACTATGGCTACACCTTC
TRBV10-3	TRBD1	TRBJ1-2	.	CAISERGQGINGYTF	TGTGCCATCAGTGAGAGGGGACAGGGGATAAATGGCTACACCTTC
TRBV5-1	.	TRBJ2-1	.	CASSSWSGQYNEQFF	TGCGCCAGCAGCTCCTGGTCAGGACAATACAATGAGCAGTTCTTC
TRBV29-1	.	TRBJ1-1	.	CSVRGGRGTEAFF	TGCAGCGTTAGGGGGGGAAGGGGGACTGAAGCTTTCTTT
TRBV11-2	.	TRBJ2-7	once	CASSQGGYEQYF	TGTGCCAGCAGTCAGGGGGGCTACGAGCAGTACTTC
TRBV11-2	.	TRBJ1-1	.	CASSPISGLNTEAFF	TGTGCCAGCAGCCCAATTTCCGGGTTGAACACTGAAGCTTTCTTT